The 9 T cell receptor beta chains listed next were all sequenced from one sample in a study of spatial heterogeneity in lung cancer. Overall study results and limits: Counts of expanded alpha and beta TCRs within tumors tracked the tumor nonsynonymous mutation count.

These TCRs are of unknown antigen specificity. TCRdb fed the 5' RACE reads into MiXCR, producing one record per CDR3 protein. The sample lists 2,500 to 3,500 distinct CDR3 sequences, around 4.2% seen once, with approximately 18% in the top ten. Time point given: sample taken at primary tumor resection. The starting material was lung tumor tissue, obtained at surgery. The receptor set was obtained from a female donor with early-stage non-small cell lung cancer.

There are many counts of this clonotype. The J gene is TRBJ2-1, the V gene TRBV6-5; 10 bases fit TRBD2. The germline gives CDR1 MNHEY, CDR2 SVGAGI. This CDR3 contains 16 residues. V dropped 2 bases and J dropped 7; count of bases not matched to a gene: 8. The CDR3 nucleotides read TGTGCCAGCAGTTACGGGCTAGCGGGGGTGGGGAATGAGCAGTTCTTC. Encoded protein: CASSYGLAGVGNEQFF.

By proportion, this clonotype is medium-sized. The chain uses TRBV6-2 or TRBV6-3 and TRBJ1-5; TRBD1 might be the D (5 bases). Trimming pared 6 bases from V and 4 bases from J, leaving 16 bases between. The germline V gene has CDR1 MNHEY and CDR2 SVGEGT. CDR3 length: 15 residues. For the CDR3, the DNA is TGTGCCAGCAGATGGGACGGGATGTCTAATCAGCCCCAGCATTTT. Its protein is CASRWDGMSNQPQHF.

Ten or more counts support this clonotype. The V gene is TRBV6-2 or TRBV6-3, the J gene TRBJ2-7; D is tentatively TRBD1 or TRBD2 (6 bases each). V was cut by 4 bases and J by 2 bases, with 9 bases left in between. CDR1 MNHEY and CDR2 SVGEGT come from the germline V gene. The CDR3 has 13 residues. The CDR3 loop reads CASSSGATYEQYF. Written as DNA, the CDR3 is TGTGCCAGCAGTTCGGGGGCTACCTACGAGCAGTACTTC.

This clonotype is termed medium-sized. The CDR3 protein is CASRVTGGSNQPQHF. In DNA form, the CDR3 reads TGCGCCAGCAGGGTAACTGGGGGGTCCAATCAGCCCCAGCATTTT. The chain has TRBV5-1 and TRBJ1-5; tentative D call: TRBD1 (5 bases). The germline gives CDR1 SGHRS, CDR2 YFSETQ. Trimming cost V 5 bases and J 3 bases, with 15 bases left between them. This CDR3 has 15 residues.

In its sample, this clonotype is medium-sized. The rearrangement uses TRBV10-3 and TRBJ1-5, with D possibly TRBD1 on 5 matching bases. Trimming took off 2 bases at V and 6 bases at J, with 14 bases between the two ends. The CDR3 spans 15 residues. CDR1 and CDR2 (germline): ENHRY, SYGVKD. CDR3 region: CAISEGGTSGQPQHF. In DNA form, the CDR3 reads TGTGCCATCAGTGAGGGGGGGACGTCGGGTCAGCCCCAGCATTTT.

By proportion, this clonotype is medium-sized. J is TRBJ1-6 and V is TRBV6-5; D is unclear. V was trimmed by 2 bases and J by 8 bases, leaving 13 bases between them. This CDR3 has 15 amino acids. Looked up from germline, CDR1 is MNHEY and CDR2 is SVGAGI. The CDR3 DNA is TGTGCCAGCAGTTACGCTCCAGGTGTTGATTCACCCCTCCACTTT. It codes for CASSYAPGVDSPLHF.

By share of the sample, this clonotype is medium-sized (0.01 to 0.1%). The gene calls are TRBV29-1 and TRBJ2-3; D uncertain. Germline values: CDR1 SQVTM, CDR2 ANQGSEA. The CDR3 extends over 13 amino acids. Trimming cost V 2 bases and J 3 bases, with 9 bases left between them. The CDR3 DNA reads TGCAGCGTTGAATTGGTTGGGACAGATACGCAGTATTTT. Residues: CSVELVGTDTQYF.

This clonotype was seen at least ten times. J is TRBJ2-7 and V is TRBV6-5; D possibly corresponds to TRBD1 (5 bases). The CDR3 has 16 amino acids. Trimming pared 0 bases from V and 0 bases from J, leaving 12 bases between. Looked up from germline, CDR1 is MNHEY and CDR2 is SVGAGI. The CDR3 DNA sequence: TGTGCCAGCAGTTACTCGACAGTTACCTACTCCTACGAGCAGTACTTC. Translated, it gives CASSYSTVTYSYEQYF.

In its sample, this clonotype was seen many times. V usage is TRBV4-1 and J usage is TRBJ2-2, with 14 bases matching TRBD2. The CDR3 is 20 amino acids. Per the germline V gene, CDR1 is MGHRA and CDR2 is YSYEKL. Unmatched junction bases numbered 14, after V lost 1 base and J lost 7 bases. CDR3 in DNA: TGCGCCAGCAGCCAAGTCCTCCTGACTAGCGGGGGGGCTATGGGCGGGGAGCTGTTTTTT. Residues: CASSQVLLTSGGAMGGELFF.